These T cell receptor beta chains were read from a single sample in a study of T-cell memory formation after mild COVID-19. TCRdb itself ran the 5' RACE reads through MiXCR, one entry per CDR3 protein. This sample has some 200,000 distinct CDR3 sequences, with about 22% found just once. The specimen sequenced was PBMCs or a T cell subset sorted from them (not recorded which). Source of these receptors: an adult woman who had mild COVID-19 (a few samples of this study predate the infection). Cell type and time point are not known. The CDR3 runs from the conserved cysteine through the conserved F or W. Fields, in order: J gene, V gene, clone size, D gene, CDR3 DNA, CDR3 protein. The D gene is left open where the match is weak. Size is stated for part of the rows, as once, few or many counts, or as a class when the clone is expanded.

J gene: TRBJ2-7
V gene: TRBV29-1
clone size: NA
D gene: NA
CDR3 DNA: TGCAGCTTTGCCGTTTCAGGGGATTACGAGCAGTACTTC
CDR3 protein: CSFAVSGDYEQYF

J gene: TRBJ1-2
V gene: TRBV2
clone size: few
D gene: NA
CDR3 DNA: TGTGCCAGCAGAGAATCTGAACGGGTTATCTATGGCTACACCTTC
CDR3 protein: CASRESERVIYGYTF

J gene: TRBJ2-5
V gene: TRBV12-3/TRBV12-4
clone size: few
D gene: NA
CDR3 DNA: TGTGCCAGCAGTTTAGGAGGGAATAAAGAGACCCAGTACTTC
CDR3 protein: CASSLGGNKETQYF

J gene: TRBJ1-4
V gene: TRBV5-1
clone size: NA
D gene: NA
CDR3 DNA: TGCGCCAGCAGCTTCGGGACCCGGCAGGGGGAAAAACTGTTTTTT
CDR3 protein: CASSFGTRQGEKLFF

J gene: TRBJ2-3
V gene: TRBV12-3/TRBV12-4
clone size: NA
D gene: NA
CDR3 DNA: TGTGCCAGCAGCCATCCGACAGCCCCAAAGGTGAGAGATACGCAGTATTTT
CDR3 protein: CASSHPTAPKVRDTQYF

J gene: TRBJ1-1
V gene: TRBV5-5
clone size: NA
D gene: TRBD1
CDR3 DNA: TGTGCCAGCAGCTTGCCTACAGGGGGACGAACTGAAGCTTTCTTT
CDR3 protein: CASSLPTGGRTEAFF

J gene: TRBJ1-1
V gene: TRBV4-2
clone size: NA
D gene: NA
CDR3 DNA: TGTGCCAGCAGCTCACTACAGTCGAACACTGAAGCTTTCTTT
CDR3 protein: CASSSLQSNTEAFF

J gene: TRBJ2-1
V gene: TRBV7-9
clone size: few
D gene: NA
CDR3 DNA: TGTGCCAGCAGCTTGGTCCTTTTAGATGAGCAGTTCTTC
CDR3 protein: CASSLVLLDEQFF

J gene: TRBJ1-4
V gene: TRBV2
clone size: few
D gene: NA
CDR3 DNA: TGTGCCAGCAGTGATACCGGGTTTAATGAAAAACTGTTTTTT
CDR3 protein: CASSDTGFNEKLFF

J gene: TRBJ2-1
V gene: TRBV4-1
clone size: NA
D gene: TRBD2
CDR3 DNA: TGCGCCAGCAGCCAAGATCTAGCGGGAGTGTACAATGAGCAGTTCTTC
CDR3 protein: CASSQDLAGVYNEQFF

J gene: TRBJ1-2
V gene: TRBV30
clone size: NA
D gene: NA
CDR3 DNA: TGTGCCTGGAGTGGGGGGTTGGGTGGCTACACCTTC
CDR3 protein: CAWSGGLGGYTF

J gene: TRBJ2-1
V gene: TRBV4-1
clone size: many
D gene: NA
CDR3 DNA: TGCGCCAGCAGCCAAGAGCGGGACTACAATGAGCAGTTCTTC
CDR3 protein: CASSQERDYNEQFF

J gene: TRBJ2-1
V gene: TRBV27
clone size: few
D gene: NA
CDR3 DNA: TGTGCCAGCAGTTCCCCGCGCAGGGGATCCTACAATGAGCAGTTCTTC
CDR3 protein: CASSSPRRGSYNEQFF

J gene: TRBJ2-5
V gene: TRBV12-3/TRBV12-4
clone size: once
D gene: TRBD1
CDR3 DNA: TGTGCCAGCAGTTCGACGGACAGGGAAGAGACCCAGTACTTC
CDR3 protein: CASSSTDREETQYF

J gene: TRBJ2-6
V gene: TRBV21-1
clone size: few
D gene: NA
CDR3 DNA: TGTGCCAGCAGCAATATCGTGGGGACCTATTCTGGGGCCAACGTCCTGACTTTC
CDR3 protein: CASSNIVGTYSGANVLTF

J gene: TRBJ1-2
V gene: TRBV27
clone size: many
D gene: TRBD1
CDR3 DNA: TGTGCCAGCAGCCCAAAGAGGACAGGGTGGGACTATGGCTACACCTTC
CDR3 protein: CASSPKRTGWDYGYTF

J gene: TRBJ2-2
V gene: TRBV29-1
clone size: NA
D gene: NA
CDR3 DNA: TGCAGCGCACTGTGGGGCACCGGGGAGCTGTTTTTT
CDR3 protein: CSALWGTGELFF

J gene: TRBJ2-3
V gene: TRBV24-1
clone size: few
D gene: TRBD2
CDR3 DNA: TGTGCCACCAGTGAGTCTCCGGGACTAGCGGAATACACAGATACGCAGTATTTT
CDR3 protein: CATSESPGLAEYTDTQYF

J gene: TRBJ1-2
V gene: TRBV7-9
clone size: few
D gene: NA
CDR3 DNA: TGTGCCAGCAGCCGGGGGGGGAACGGCTACACCTTC
CDR3 protein: CASSRGGNGYTF

J gene: TRBJ1-1
V gene: TRBV3-1
clone size: NA
D gene: NA
CDR3 DNA: TGTGCCAGCAGCCTCGGGACGGTACGGGGGGACACTGAAGCTTTCTTT
CDR3 protein: CASSLGTVRGDTEAFF

J gene: TRBJ1-5
V gene: TRBV19
clone size: NA
D gene: NA
CDR3 DNA: TGTGCCAGTATGAACACGACCGGCAATCAGCCCCAGCATTTT
CDR3 protein: CASMNTTGNQPQHF

J gene: TRBJ2-3
V gene: TRBV12-3/TRBV12-4
clone size: many
D gene: TRBD2
CDR3 DNA: TGTGCCAGCTCGACCTCTTCCTCGTCTAGCGGGACCGATACGCAGTATTTT
CDR3 protein: CASSTSSSSSGTDTQYF

J gene: TRBJ2-7
V gene: TRBV6-5
clone size: NA
D gene: TRBD1
CDR3 DNA: TGTGCCAGCAGTTTAGGGGGCACGTTGGACGAGCAGTACTTC
CDR3 protein: CASSLGGTLDEQYF

J gene: TRBJ1-4
V gene: TRBV12-3/TRBV12-4
clone size: few
D gene: TRBD1
CDR3 DNA: TGTGCCAGCAGTCCCGCCCCCCCAGGGGGTTCTGAAAAACTGTTTTTT
CDR3 protein: CASSPAPPGGSEKLFF

J gene: TRBJ2-3
V gene: TRBV6-5
clone size: few
D gene: TRBD2
CDR3 DNA: TGTGCCAGCAGTCTCCAGCGGGAGGGCCCGATAGATACGCAGTATTTT
CDR3 protein: CASSLQREGPIDTQYF

J gene: TRBJ1-1
V gene: TRBV4-1
clone size: NA
D gene: NA
CDR3 DNA: TGCGCCAGCACCCAGGGGAACACTGAAGCTTTCTTT
CDR3 protein: CASTQGNTEAFF

J gene: TRBJ1-6
V gene: TRBV7-9
clone size: NA
D gene: NA
CDR3 DNA: TGTGCCAGCAGCTACCCCCCGGCCGGTTCACCCCTCCACTTT
CDR3 protein: CASSYPPAGSPLHF

J gene: TRBJ2-3
V gene: TRBV3-1
clone size: few
D gene: TRBD2
CDR3 DNA: TGTGCCAGCAGCCAAGGCTTGGGGGGGACTACAGATACGCAGTATTTT
CDR3 protein: CASSQGLGGTTDTQYF

J gene: TRBJ2-7
V gene: TRBV7-6
clone size: few
D gene: NA
CDR3 DNA: TGTGCCAGCAGCTTAGGAACAGGGAATTACTACGAGCAGTACTTC
CDR3 protein: CASSLGTGNYYEQYF

J gene: TRBJ2-2
V gene: TRBV6-4
clone size: few
D gene: NA
CDR3 DNA: TGTGCCAGCAGTGACGGCTCGGCCGGGGAGCTGTTTTTT
CDR3 protein: CASSDGSAGELFF

J gene: TRBJ2-2
V gene: TRBV4-1
clone size: many
D gene: TRBD1
CDR3 DNA: TGCGCCAGCAGCCAATCCGGGCAGGGGGCCACCGGGGAGCTGTTTTTT
CDR3 protein: CASSQSGQGATGELFF

J gene: TRBJ2-1
V gene: TRBV5-1
clone size: NA
D gene: TRBD1
CDR3 DNA: TGCGCCAGCAGCCCCGGGGACAGGGCCATGGAGCAGTTCTTC
CDR3 protein: CASSPGDRAMEQFF

J gene: TRBJ2-7
V gene: TRBV6-2/TRBV6-3
clone size: NA
D gene: TRBD2
CDR3 DNA: TGTGCCAGCAGTTACTCGACTAGCGGGAGGCTGTACGAGCAGTACTTC
CDR3 protein: CASSYSTSGRLYEQYF

J gene: TRBJ2-2
V gene: TRBV11-1
clone size: many
D gene: NA
CDR3 DNA: TGTGCCAGCAGCCGTAAGGGGAACACCGGGGAGCTGTTTTTT
CDR3 protein: CASSRKGNTGELFF

J gene: TRBJ2-5
V gene: TRBV5-5
clone size: few
D gene: NA
CDR3 DNA: TGTGCCAGCAGCTCGTGGGAACTGGCCCAAGAGACCCAGTACTTC
CDR3 protein: CASSSWELAQETQYF

J gene: TRBJ1-2
V gene: TRBV7-9
clone size: few
D gene: NA
CDR3 DNA: TGTGCCAGCAGACCTACAGAGCTTAACTATGGCTACACCTTC
CDR3 protein: CASRPTELNYGYTF

J gene: TRBJ1-1
V gene: TRBV19
clone size: many
D gene: NA
CDR3 DNA: TGTGCCAGTAGTATAACCGTGAACACTGAAGCTTTCTTT
CDR3 protein: CASSITVNTEAFF

J gene: TRBJ2-1
V gene: TRBV7-9
clone size: NA
D gene: NA
CDR3 DNA: TGTGCCAGCCGGTCGAGCTCCTACAATGAGCAGTTCTTC
CDR3 protein: CASRSSSYNEQFF

J gene: TRBJ2-7
V gene: TRBV20-1
clone size: few
D gene: TRBD2
CDR3 DNA: TGCAGTGCGGACGGACTAGCGGGGAACTACGAGCAGTACTTC
CDR3 protein: CSADGLAGNYEQYF

J gene: TRBJ2-7
V gene: TRBV20-1
clone size: few
D gene: TRBD2
CDR3 DNA: TGCAGTGCTAGAGGTCCTTTAAGCGGGGGTCACCCTTACGAGCAGTACTTC
CDR3 protein: CSARGPLSGGHPYEQYF

J gene: TRBJ2-7
V gene: TRBV29-1
clone size: NA
D gene: NA
CDR3 DNA: TGCAGCGTTGCCCCGCAGAGGGCGGACTACGAGCAGTACTTC
CDR3 protein: CSVAPQRADYEQYF

J gene: TRBJ2-7
V gene: TRBV5-1
clone size: NA
D gene: TRBD1
CDR3 DNA: TGCGCCAGCAGCGTGACAGGGGCGCTGTCCGAGCAGTACTTC
CDR3 protein: CASSVTGALSEQYF

J gene: TRBJ2-2
V gene: TRBV5-4
clone size: NA
D gene: TRBD1
CDR3 DNA: TGTGCCAGCAGCCTACTGACAGGGGGCATTTTCTCCGGGGAGCTGTTTTTT
CDR3 protein: CASSLLTGGIFSGELFF